Included here is one TCR beta chain sequence, with context. The CDR3 totals 14 residues. Germline V CDR1 and CDR2: GTSNPN, SVGIG (reference sequence). Trimming at V came to 3 bases and at J to 1 base, leaving 4 bases not matched to a gene. The data originate from a study of cytomegalovirus exposure and HLA in healthy donors. It was with 60 Vbeta and 13 Jbeta primers that the PCR ran. Produced via immunoSEQ multiplex PCR; TCRdb's table is partial and in-frame only. The sample has about 160,000 clones; around 80% are singletons. The origin of this receptor is a male donor in good health and CMV-seronegative. Sequencing was carried out using PBMCs. The chain links TRBV30 to TRBJ1-1; 8 nucleotides align to TRBD1. The CDR3, as DNA: TGTGCCTGGAGGGCCGGGACAGGGAACACTGAAGCTTTCTTT. Protein: CAWRAGTGNTEAFF.